This T cell receptor beta chain was sequenced in a study of identifying expanded T cells in peripheral blood. V was pared by 4 bases and J by 1 base, with 14 bases between. The CDR3 has 15 amino acids. The V gene's germline CDR1 is SGHNT and CDR2 YYREEE (reference sequence). Sequenced by immunoSEQ multiplex PCR; TCRdb stores in-frame clones only, minus some. The repertoire holds 130,000 or so clones, over 65% seen once, with roughly 3.3% in the top ten. Material for sequencing was blood. The chain uses TRBV5-4 and TRBJ1-2, with D tentatively TRBD1 (5 bases). The TCR originated in a person between 18 and 75 years old in good health. CDR3 nucleotides: TGTGCCAGCAGCAATACAGATAGGGGTAACTATGGCTACACCTTC. It is translated as CASSNTDRGNYGYTF.